Listed below are T cell receptor beta chains from one sample, sequenced in a study of cytomegalovirus exposure and HLA in healthy donors. The repertoire was sequenced with immunoSEQ multiplex PCR; TCRdb's copy has only in-frame clones and lacks some. In the table there are 160,000 or so clones, around 80% of which are singletons. The sample was PBMCs. The receptors were gathered from a woman in her thirties or forties in good health and CMV-seropositive. Each CDR3 is given with its conserved first and last residue. A D gene is named only where the DNA matches it firmly. The size of a clone is reported for some rows only, either as once, few or many, or as a class for expanded clones.

CDR3 protein,CDR3 DNA,D gene,J gene,clone size,V gene
CASSEIRGTGELFF,TGTGCCAGCAGTGAAATTAGAGGCACCGGGGAGCTGTTTTTT,.,TRBJ2-2,once,TRBV6-1
CASRGGGGIQPQHF,TGTGCCAGTCGGGGGGGAGGAGGAATTCAGCCCCAGCATTTT,.,TRBJ1-5,.,TRBV6-6
CASGFGGYEQYF,TGTGCTAGTGGTTTCGGGGGTTACGAGCAGTACTTC,.,TRBJ2-7,.,TRBV12-5
CASSQDQLPREAFF,TGTGCCAGCAGCCAAGATCAACTCCCCAGGGAAGCTTTCTTT,.,TRBJ1-1,.,TRBV4-2
CASTLSRLNTGELFF,TGTGCCAGCACCCTGTCGCGATTGAACACCGGGGAGCTGTTTTTT,.,TRBJ2-2,.,TRBV28
CASSSRDRRGIGTEAFF,TGTGCCAGCAGTTCCAGGGACAGAAGAGGGATAGGCACTGAAGCTTTCTTT,TRBD1,TRBJ1-1,.,TRBV27
CASSQDPGGVYEQYF,TGCGCCAGCAGCCAAGACCCCGGGGGGGTCTACGAGCAGTACTTC,TRBD2,TRBJ2-7,.,TRBV4-1
CASSPQPGDLIPNGYTF,TGTGCCAGCTCACCCCAGCCAGGGGATCTGATCCCAAACGGCTACACCTTC,.,TRBJ1-2,.,TRBV18
CASSRWQGQDEQYF,TGTGCCAGTAGTCGATGGCAGGGGCAAGACGAGCAGTACTTC,.,TRBJ2-7,few,TRBV19
CASSVGGSGSTDTQYF,TGTGCCAGCAGCGTAGGGGGTAGCGGGAGCACAGATACGCAGTATTTT,TRBD2,TRBJ2-3,.,TRBV9
CASSLGPGRSRSYGYTF,TGTGCCAGCAGCTTGGGGCCAGGTCGAAGCAGATCCTATGGCTACACCTTC,.,TRBJ1-2,.,TRBV7-2
CASSPEGQRLTPSGNTIYF,TGTGCCAGCAGCCCTGAGGGACAGAGATTAACCCCCTCTGGAAACACCATATATTTT,TRBD1,TRBJ1-3,.,TRBV7-2
CATSSGLNTGELFF,TGTGCCACTAGTAGCGGGCTCAACACCGGGGAGCTGTTTTTT,TRBD2,TRBJ2-2,.,TRBV5-4
CASSLSQAEFYGYTF,TGCGCCAGCAGCTTGAGCCAGGCAGAGTTCTATGGCTACACCTTC,.,TRBJ1-2,few,TRBV5-1
CASSVTGGVGTQYF,TGTGCCAGCAGCGTCACAGGGGGCGTTGGGACCCAGTACTTC,TRBD1,TRBJ2-5,.,TRBV9
CASSLSGYQETQYF,TGTGCCAGCAGTTTATCGGGGTACCAAGAGACCCAGTACTTC,.,TRBJ2-5,.,TRBV28
CASSSPQGPYYEQYF,TGTGCCAGCAGCTCTCCACAGGGGCCTTACTACGAGCAGTACTTC,TRBD1,TRBJ2-7,.,TRBV6-6
CASKTGSSSYEQYF,TGTGCCAGCAAGACAGGATCTAGCTCCTACGAGCAGTACTTC,.,TRBJ2-7,once,TRBV7-2
CASSLNSEAFF,TGTGCCAGCAGCTTAAACTCTGAAGCTTTCTTT,.,TRBJ1-1,few,TRBV13
CASSLGPGGDGYTF,TGTGCCAGCAGCTTAGGTCCAGGGGGAGATGGCTACACCTTC,TRBD1,TRBJ1-2,.,TRBV7-2
CASSFGQGQETQYF,TGCGCCAGCAGCTTCGGGCAGGGGCAAGAGACCCAGTACTTC,.,TRBJ2-5,.,TRBV5-1
CASSLSVNSYNEQFF,TGTGCCAGCAGCTTGTCGGTCAACTCATACAATGAGCAGTTCTTC,.,TRBJ2-1,.,TRBV5-4
CAWSVKGLVEAFF,TGTGCCTGGAGTGTAAAAGGACTAGTTGAAGCTTTCTTT,.,TRBJ1-1,.,TRBV30
CASSPNRDSRRAFF,TGTGCCAGCAGTCCAAACAGGGATAGCCGTCGGGCTTTCTTT,.,TRBJ1-1,.,TRBV28
CASSYTSGGASYNEQFF,TGTGCCAGCAGCTATACTAGCGGGGGGGCCTCCTACAATGAGCAGTTCTTC,TRBD2,TRBJ2-1,once,TRBV9
CASRNRGFYEQYF,TGTGCCAGCAGGAACAGGGGTTTCTACGAGCAGTACTTC,TRBD1,TRBJ2-7,.,TRBV6-1
CASSPVDRVLSNYGYTF,TGTGCCAGCTCACCAGTAGACAGGGTTCTTTCTAACTATGGCTACACCTTC,TRBD1,TRBJ1-2,.,TRBV18
CASRGQPGQVFGETQYF,TGTGCCAGCAGGGGACAACCGGGACAGGTCTTCGGGGAGACCCAGTACTTC,TRBD1,TRBJ2-5,.,TRBV28
CASSRYRDSRDLTQYF,TGTGCCAGCAGCCGATACCGGGACTCCCGAGATTTGACCCAGTACTTC,.,TRBJ2-5,.,TRBV7-2
CASSLTGDSPLHF,TGTGCCAGCAGCTTAACGGGGGACAGTCCCCTCCACTTT,TRBD1,TRBJ1-6,few,TRBV7-3
CASSLAGQGDYGYTF,TGTGCCAGCAGCTTAGCGGGACAGGGCGACTATGGCTACACCTTC,TRBD1,TRBJ1-2,.,TRBV7-9
CASSLDRDSGNTIYF,TGTGCCAGCTCACTAGACAGGGACTCTGGAAACACCATATATTTT,TRBD1,TRBJ1-3,.,TRBV18
CASSEDGTYGYTF,TGTGCCAGCAGTGAGGACGGGACTTATGGCTACACCTTC,.,TRBJ1-2,.,TRBV27
CAISPNQNTEAFF,TGTGCCATCAGCCCAAATCAGAACACTGAAGCTTTCTTT,.,TRBJ1-1,.,TRBV10-3
CASSPGEGFNQPQHF,TGCGCCAGCAGCCCGGGGGAGGGTTTCAATCAGCCCCAGCATTTT,.,TRBJ1-5,.,TRBV5-1
CASSESGVASDTQYF,TGCGCCAGCAGTGAGTCAGGGGTAGCATCAGATACGCAGTATTTT,.,TRBJ2-3,.,TRBV10-1
CASSQGASGYTF,TGTGCCAGCAGCCAGGGGGCAAGTGGCTACACCTTC,TRBD1,TRBJ1-2,.,TRBV7-9
CASRDGRTSTDTQYF,TGTGCCAGCAGGGACGGGCGGACTAGCACAGATACGCAGTATTTT,.,TRBJ2-3,.,TRBV2
CSVEDEGWLYTF,TGCAGCGTTGAAGACGAGGGATGGCTCTACACCTTC,.,TRBJ1-2,.,TRBV29-1
CASGLGGAEAFF,TGTGCTAGTGGTTTGGGGGGGGCTGAAGCTTTCTTT,.,TRBJ1-1,.,TRBV12-5
CASSQATGVGYEQYF,TGTGCCAGCAGCCAAGCGACAGGGGTAGGCTACGAGCAGTACTTC,TRBD1,TRBJ2-7,once,TRBV4-2
CASSLTAAGANGLTF,TGCGCCAGCAGCTTGACGGCGGCAGGGGCCAACGGCCTGACTTTC,.,TRBJ2-6,.,TRBV5-1
CASSLVLISYSYNEQFF,TGCGCCAGCAGCTTGGTCCTCATCTCCTATTCCTACAATGAGCAGTTCTTC,.,TRBJ2-1,once,TRBV5-1
CASSRQGRVDYGYTF,TGTGCCAGCAGTCGACAGGGGAGGGTGGACTATGGCTACACCTTC,TRBD1,TRBJ1-2,.,TRBV27
CAWLAGGADTQYF,TGTGCCTGGCTAGCGGGGGGGGCAGATACGCAGTATTTT,TRBD2,TRBJ2-3,.,TRBV30
CASSGGGPPNQPQHF,TGTGCCAGCAGTGGGGGAGGTCCTCCGAATCAGCCCCAGCATTTT,.,TRBJ1-5,.,TRBV2
CASKKGGGYYNEQFF,TGCGCCAGCAAGAAGGGCGGGGGGTACTACAATGAGCAGTTCTTC,TRBD2,TRBJ2-1,few,TRBV5-1
CASSPTRSGGYTDTQYF,TGTGCCAGCAGCCCTACTCGTAGCGGGGGGTACACAGATACGCAGTATTTT,TRBD2,TRBJ2-3,.,TRBV4-2
CASTGLSGQPQHF,TGTGCCAGTACAGGGTTAAGCGGGCAGCCCCAGCATTTT,.,TRBJ1-5,.,TRBV19
CASSYGTVNTEAFF,TGTGCCAGCAGTTACGGGACAGTGAACACTGAAGCTTTCTTT,TRBD1,TRBJ1-1,.,TRBV6-6
CASSQGGSGVHYGYTF,TGCGCCAGCAGCCAAGGGGGATCAGGGGTCCACTATGGCTACACCTTC,.,TRBJ1-2,.,TRBV4-3
CACQDSSYEQYF,TGTGCCTGCCAAGACAGTTCCTACGAGCAGTACTTC,.,TRBJ2-7,once,TRBV30
CASSELIRGSGYTF,TGTGCCAGCAGTGAACTAATAAGGGGGAGCGGCTACACCTTC,.,TRBJ1-2,.,TRBV6-1
CASSYKQGNYGYTF,TGTGCCAGCAGTTACAAACAGGGTAACTATGGCTACACCTTC,.,TRBJ1-2,.,TRBV6-6
CASSSGEGKLFF,TGTGCCAGCAGCTCAGGGGAGGGAAAACTGTTTTTT,.,TRBJ1-4,.,TRBV5-6
CASSFDRQPYEQYF,TGTGCCAGCAGTTTCGACAGACAACCCTACGAGCAGTACTTC,.,TRBJ2-7,.,TRBV28
CASSIAASVGELFF,TGTGCCAGTAGTATCGCCGCGTCGGTCGGGGAGCTGTTTTTT,.,TRBJ2-2,.,TRBV19
CASSAGQGANTGELFF,TGTGCCAGCAGCGCGGGACAGGGTGCAAACACCGGGGAGCTGTTTTTT,TRBD1,TRBJ2-2,.,TRBV9